This TCR beta chain was sequenced for a study of CD8+CD57+ T cells in acquired aplastic anemia. Study information: The study obtained an average of around 3.4 ug of DNA from sorted CD4+ and CD8+ cells. Study-level findings and limits: Controls and patients did not differ significantly in CD8+ Simpson's diversity.

This clonotype was observed at least ten times. Its antigen is not known. The germline gives CDR1 SGHTA, CDR2 FQGTGA. The length of the CDR3 is 16 residues. V shed 5 bases and J 6 bases; nucleotides not matched to a gene: 10. TCR beta VDJ combinations and CDR3 sequences were profiled from genomic DNA. A single record per CDR3 protein comes from TCRdb applying MiXCR to the reads. The sample has roughly 280,000 distinct CDR3 sequences; roughly 53% are singletons. Patients selected for sequencing had displayed CD8+CD57+ cell expansion by flow cytometry. Severe acquired aplastic anemia affected all patients.

The chain couples TRBV7-3 to TRBJ2-5; 12 positions agree with TRBD1. This receptor was identified in a human donor with aplastic anemia. Sequenced: sorted CD4+, CD8+, or CD8+CD57+ T cells (not recorded which) from PBMCs. For the CDR3, the DNA is TGTGCCAGCAGCCGTAGCCCGGGACAGGGGGCGCAGACCCAGTACTTC. Its translation is CASSRSPGQGAQTQYF.